The TCR beta chain under discussion was sequenced for a study of CD8 T cells in Susac syndrome. Reverse transcription used 0.5 to 1 ug RNA and random hexamers. The CDR3 of TCR beta was amplified by immunoSEQ multiplex PCR across 54 Vbeta and 13 Jbeta. TCRdb processed the immunoSEQ multiplex PCR reads anew with MiXCR; each CDR3 protein has one entry. The sample has roughly 140,000 distinct CDR3 sequences, 94% seen once. TCR beta from blood CD8+ and CD4+ T cells was sequenced. TEMRA cells were enriched by FACS, while CD8+ and CD4+ T cells were obtained through a negative isolation that was performed magnetically. On this clonotype: What it recognizes is unknown.

The germline V gene encodes CDR1 MDHEN and CDR2 SYDVKM. Trimming stripped 10 bases from V and 4 bases from J, with 14 bases between. The CDR3 sequence is 13 residues long. Whole-study results and caveats: The authors acknowledged that their TCR sequencing and HLA analysis involved a relatively small number of individuals.

Sequenced input: CD8+ T cells from PBMCs. This TCR was recovered from a human donor with multiple sclerosis. The chain is built from TRBV28 and TRBJ2-1; the D is unclear. CDR3 residues: CATVEFFYNEQFF. The CDR3 DNA sequence: TGTGCCACCGTCGAGTTCTTTTACAATGAGCAGTTCTTC.